This T cell receptor beta chain originates from a study of identical twins. The V and J ends lost 1 base and 7 bases, in that order; junction bases with no gene match: 6. The CDR3 runs to 13 residues. Germline V CDR1 and CDR2: SQVTM, ANQGSEA. Healthy Caucasian donors formed the entire cohort. A template switching step contributed a universal primer site, while unique molecular identifiers were present in the cDNA. TCRdb re-called the 5' RACE reads through MiXCR, storing one row per CDR3 protein. The sample shows 250,000 or so distinct CDR3 sequences, about 12% of them seen only once. These same records also appear under a second study, on yellow fever vaccine responses in identical twins. That report notes: As reported, the vaccine T cell response of twins seemed partly convergent and partly personalized.

Sequencing was done on a sample of memory (CD45RO+) T cells sorted from blood. The chain joins TRBV29-1 to TRBJ2-7; 8 bases agree with TRBD1. The sequence was obtained from a woman younger than 30 in good health. In nucleotides, the CDR3 is TGCAGCGTTGAAGGACAGGGGTCAGGGGAGCAGTACTTC. Protein product: CSVEGQGSGEQYF.